This TCR beta chain is drawn from a study of T cell repertoires in cytomegalovirus infection. This clonotype occurred a few times. Its antigen is undetermined. Germline and junction disagree at one end, which may indicate a read error. TCRdb re-derived calls from the reads in MiXCR, one entry per CDR3 protein. Of under 850,000 distinct CDR3 sequences in the sample, 35% were seen once. Findings and limits, study-wide: HLA-C-restricted CMV clonotypes gave the most frequent clonotype in two of eight donors. CMV carriers having the relevant HLA were flagged by cumulative public TCR beta family frequency.

The CDR3 extends over 13 amino acids. Germline V gene lookup returns CDR1 SSHAT and CDR2 FNYEAQ (reference sequence). The sequence was obtained from a human donor in good health (CMV status not recorded). Some clones in this sample may be carry-over from other donors' samples. Sequenced: PBMCs. The V gene is TRBV7-7, the J gene TRBJ2-1, with TRBD2 matching over 10 bases. CDR3 DNA: TGTGCTAGCAGCTTTTCTAGCGGGGGACCGCAGTTCTTC. Encoded protein: CASSFSSGGPQFF.